The 18 T cell receptor beta chains presented below share a single source sample, sequenced in a study of Graves' ophthalmopathy and Graves' hyperthyroidism. Researchers took RNA transcripts and amplified TCR beta CDR3 regions from them. First-round RT-PCR relied on HTBI primers, and a second-round multiplex PCR came next. TCRdb reprocessed the multiplex PCR reads via MiXCR and lists one record per CDR3 protein. Of approximately 640,000 distinct CDR3 sequences detected, about 41% appear once; the ten largest clones hold about 3.3%. The sample taken for sequencing was peripheral blood. These receptors were obtained from an adult man with Graves' ophthalmopathy.

This clonotype appeared many times. CDR3 DNA: TGTGCCAGCAGTTTCCTGGGTTCAGGCAATCAGCCCCAGCATTTT. Encoded protein: CASSFLGSGNQPQHF. V gene TRBV12-3 or TRBV12-4 combines with J gene TRBJ1-5; the D is unclear. Trimming pared 3 bases from V and 2 bases from J, leaving 11 bases between. This CDR3 contains 15 residues.

The table lists this clonotype with many counts. The gene calls are TRBV5-1 and TRBJ2-7; D is perhaps TRBD1 (5 bases). Germline V gene data show CDR1 as SGHRS and CDR2 as YFSETQ. The CDR3 extends over 14 amino acids. With 2 bases removed from V and 4 bases from J, the gap between germline ends came to 13 bases. CDR3 in DNA: TGCGCCAGCAGCTTAACAGGCAACCCTTACGAGCAGTACTTC. Its protein product is CASSLTGNPYEQYF.

This clonotype was counted between two and nine times. The chain employs TRBV6-5 and TRBJ2-7, with D possibly being TRBD1 or TRBD2 (5 bases each). CDR1 and CDR2 from the germline V gene are MNHEY and SVGAGI. The V gene lost 0 bases and the J gene lost 0 bases, with 12 bases spanning the gap. The length of the CDR3 is 16 residues. The CDR3 DNA reads TGTGCCAGCAGTTACTCACAGGTTCGGGGCTCCTACGAGCAGTACTTC. Amino acids: CASSYSQVRGSYEQYF.

This chain uses TRBV7-9 with TRBJ1-4; no clear D gene. This CDR3 spans 16 amino acids. CDR1 and CDR2 from the germline V gene are SEHNR and FQNEAQ (reference sequence). V was trimmed by 5 bases and J by 0 bases, leaving 13 bases between them. The CDR3 loop reads CASSPRSVTTNEKLFF. In DNA form, the CDR3 reads TGTGCCAGCAGCCCCCGGAGCGTGACAACTAATGAAAAACTGTTTTTT.

This clonotype was observed many times. The rearrangement links TRBV3-1 to TRBJ2-5, with 12 bases lining up with TRBD2. CDR3 length: 16 residues. Per germline, CDR1 LGHDT and CDR2 YNNKEL (reference sequence). V trimming: 4 bases; J trimming: 3 bases; junction bases outside the gene matches: 6. This CDR3 is CASSPASGRAEETQYF. In DNA, the CDR3 is TGTGCCAGCAGCCCTGCTAGCGGGAGGGCGGAAGAGACCCAGTACTTC.

To note about this clonotype: A read error may be the cause here, since a much bigger clone is one base away. The J gene is TRBJ1-2, the V gene TRBV14; 8 nucleotides line up with TRBD1. Trimming took 4 bases from V and 10 from J; bases not matched to a gene: 8. CDR1 and CDR2 (germline): SGHDN, FVKESK. The CDR3 runs to 13 residues. The CDR3 sequence: CASSPRTGQDYTF. In DNA form, the CDR3 reads TGTGCCAGCAGCCCCCGGACAGGGCAAGACTACACCTTC.

This clonotype came up once. The V call is TRBV7-2, the J call TRBJ2-5; TRBD1 agrees at 7 bases. Germline loops: CDR1 SGHTA, CDR2 FQGNSA. This CDR3 contains 14 residues. Unmatched junction bases numbered 8, after V lost 6 bases and J lost 4 bases. In DNA form, the CDR3 reads TGTGCCAGCAGACCCACAGGGGTCATAGAGACCCAGTACTTC. Its protein product is CASRPTGVIETQYF.

This rearrangement joins TRBV4-3 to TRBJ1-4; 8 nucleotides align to TRBD1. With V trimmed by 6 bases and J by 6 bases, 9 bases remained unmatched. The CDR3 has 15 residues. Germline V lookup: CDR1 LGHNA, CDR2 YSLEER. The CDR3 coding sequence is TGCGCCAGCAGTCATTACAGGGGGAATTATGAAAAACTGTTTTTT. Its translation is CASSHYRGNYEKLFF.

This clonotype was counted ten times or more. The V and J genes are TRBV12-5 and TRBJ1-5; the D is unclear. CDR1 is LGHNT and CDR2 is FRNRAP in the germline V gene. V was shortened by 0 bases and J by 2 bases, with 2 bases between the two germline ends. The CDR3 length is 13 residues. The CDR3 sequence: CASGLVRNQPQHF. CDR3 sequence (DNA): TGTGCTAGTGGTTTGGTACGCAATCAGCCCCAGCATTTT.

Comments on this clonotype: One base away lies a much larger clone, so this may be a sequencing read error. Given the absence of the conserved phenylalanine or tryptophan at the CDR3 end, a read error is likely. As DNA, the CDR3 is TGCAGTGCTAGATCACCCCAGTCCGGCGGGGAGCTGTTTTGT. It codes for CSARSPQSGGELFC. The chain employs TRBV20-1 and TRBJ2-2, with D unresolved. V was pared by 2 bases and J by 7 bases, with 14 bases between. This CDR3 spans 14 amino acids. CDR1 DFQATT and CDR2 SNEGSKA come from the germline V gene (reference sequence).

The rearrangement joins TRBV4-2 to TRBJ1-6; TRBD1 agrees at 7 bases. Looked up from germline, CDR1 is LGHNA and CDR2 is YNFKEQ. The ends lost 8 bases at V and 3 bases at J; junction bases unmatched: 7. CDR3 length: 15 residues. This CDR3 is CASSAGQVYNSPLHF. Written as DNA, the CDR3 is TGTGCCAGCTCAGCCGGACAGGTCTATAATTCACCCCTCCACTTT.

Comments on this clonotype: A read error may account for a junction end that differs from germline. The V call is TRBV9, the J call TRBJ2-5; 9 nucleotides agree with TRBD1. The length of the CDR3 is 13 residues. CDR1 and CDR2 (germline): SGDLS, YYNGEE. The CDR3 nucleotides are TGTGCCAGCAGCGGCACCGGGACAGGGAATCGGTTCTTC. Protein: CASSGTGTGNRFF.

The sample holds many counts of this clonotype. The V and J genes are TRBV25-1 and TRBJ1-4, with 9 nucleotides matching TRBD1. V lost 4 bases, J lost 2 bases, and 5 bases stayed unmatched. This CDR3 region has 16 residues. CDR1 and CDR2 from the germline V gene are MGHDK and SYGVNS. This chain's CDR3 is CASSADRGATNEKLFF. The CDR3 DNA follows: TGTGCCAGCAGTGCCGACAGGGGGGCGACTAATGAAAAACTGTTTTTT.

This clonotype was recorded only once. The chain joins TRBV27 to TRBJ1-2; no reliable D call. The V and J ends lost 5 bases and 6 bases respectively, with 16 bases between them. Germline values: CDR1 MNHEY, CDR2 SMNVEV (reference sequence). The CDR3 has 14 amino acids. The CDR3 sequence: CASSPNPRFHGYTF. The CDR3 region has the DNA TGTGCCAGCAGTCCAAATCCTAGGTTTCATGGCTACACCTTC.

The J gene is TRBJ2-5, the V gene TRBV9, with 9 bases matching TRBD2. CDR3 size: 17 residues. V trimming: 4 bases; J trimming: 3 bases; junction bases outside the gene matches: 13. Germline CDR1 and CDR2: SGDLS and YYNGEE. This chain's CDR3 is CASSPGGGGGGEETQYF. DNA of the CDR3: TGTGCCAGCAGCCCGGGTGGTGGAGGCGGGGGGGAAGAGACCCAGTACTTC.

The V call is TRBV11-1, the J call TRBJ1-1, with 9 bases lining up with TRBD1. Germline V gene lookup returns CDR1 SGHAT and CDR2 FQDESV (reference sequence). CDR3 size: 13 residues. V shed 6 bases, J shed 7 bases, and the junction held 6 bases outside the gene matches. CDR3 loop: CASRPRDRVEAFF. The CDR3 DNA is TGTGCCAGCAGACCCCGGGACAGGGTTGAAGCTTTCTTT.

V and J are TRBV10-2 and TRBJ1-6; D possibly corresponds to TRBD1 (5 bases). Trimming pared 6 bases from V and 7 bases from J, leaving 16 bases between. Germline V gives CDR1 WSHSY, CDR2 SAAADI. The length of the CDR3 is 15 residues. CDR3 residues: CASSVQQGENSPLHF. The CDR3 DNA reads as TGCGCCAGCAGCGTTCAACAAGGGGAGAATTCACCCCTCCACTTT.

As for this clonotype: A much larger clone differs from this one at a single base, so this may be a read error. V is TRBV12-3 or TRBV12-4 and J is TRBJ2-5, with D maybe TRBD1 (5 bases). This CDR3 spans 11 amino acids. The CDR3 region is CARGPIETQYF. The CDR3 nucleotides read TGTGCTAGGGGCCCAATTGAGACCCAGTACTTC.